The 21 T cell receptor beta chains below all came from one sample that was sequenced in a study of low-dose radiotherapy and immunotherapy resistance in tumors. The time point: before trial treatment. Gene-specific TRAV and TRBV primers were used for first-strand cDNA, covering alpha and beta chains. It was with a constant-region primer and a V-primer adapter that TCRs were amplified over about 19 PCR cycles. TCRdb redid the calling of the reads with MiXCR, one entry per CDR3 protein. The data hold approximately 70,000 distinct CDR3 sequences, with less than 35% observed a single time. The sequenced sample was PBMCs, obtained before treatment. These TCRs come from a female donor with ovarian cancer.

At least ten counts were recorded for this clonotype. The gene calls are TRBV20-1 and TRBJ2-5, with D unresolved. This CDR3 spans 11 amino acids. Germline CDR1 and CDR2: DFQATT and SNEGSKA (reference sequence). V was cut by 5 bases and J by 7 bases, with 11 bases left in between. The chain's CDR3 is CSAPALGTQYF. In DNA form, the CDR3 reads TGCAGTGCTCCCGCCCTGGGGACCCAGTACTTC.

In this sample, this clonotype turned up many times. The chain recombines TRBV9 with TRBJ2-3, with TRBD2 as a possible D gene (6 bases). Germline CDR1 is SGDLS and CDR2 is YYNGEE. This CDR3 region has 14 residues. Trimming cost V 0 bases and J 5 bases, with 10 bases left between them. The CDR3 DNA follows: TGTGCCAGCAGCGTAGGGGGGGACGGAGATACGCAGTATTTT. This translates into CASSVGGDGDTQYF.

The CDR3, as DNA: TGTGCCAGCAGCCGAACTAGCGGGAGTCCCAACGAGCAGTACTTC. Translation gives CASSRTSGSPNEQYF. The chain couples TRBV7-9 to TRBJ2-7; TRBD2 aligns across 11 bases. Per the germline V gene, CDR1 is SEHNR and CDR2 is FQNEAQ (reference sequence). This CDR3 comprises 15 residues. With V trimmed by 5 bases and J by 5 bases, 8 bases remained unmatched.

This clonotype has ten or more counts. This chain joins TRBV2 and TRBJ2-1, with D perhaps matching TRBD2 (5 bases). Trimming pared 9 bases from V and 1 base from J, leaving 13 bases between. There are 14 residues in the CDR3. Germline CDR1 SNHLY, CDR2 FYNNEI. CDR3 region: CARGRAESYNEQFF. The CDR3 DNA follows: TGTGCCAGAGGGAGAGCAGAATCCTACAATGAGCAGTTCTTC.

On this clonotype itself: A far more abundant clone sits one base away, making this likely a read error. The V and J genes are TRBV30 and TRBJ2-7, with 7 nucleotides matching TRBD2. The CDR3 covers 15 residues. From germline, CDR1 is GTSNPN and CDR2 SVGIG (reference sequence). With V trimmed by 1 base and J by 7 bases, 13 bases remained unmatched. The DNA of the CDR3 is TGTGCCTGGAGTGGGGGGGGGAGTTGGTACAATGAGCAGTACTTC. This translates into CAWSGGGSWYNEQYF. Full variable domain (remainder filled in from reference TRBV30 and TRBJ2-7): SQTIHQWPATLVQPVGSPLSLECTVEGTSNPNLYWYRQAAGRGLQLLFYSVGIGQISSEVPQNLSASRPQDRQFILSSKKLLLSDSGFYLCAWSGGGSWYNEQYFGPGTRLTVT.

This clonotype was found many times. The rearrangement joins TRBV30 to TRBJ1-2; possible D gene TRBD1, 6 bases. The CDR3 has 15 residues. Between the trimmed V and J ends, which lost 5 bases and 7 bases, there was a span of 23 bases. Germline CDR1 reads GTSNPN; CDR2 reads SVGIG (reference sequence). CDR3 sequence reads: CAWGAADRIRGGYTF. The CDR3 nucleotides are TGTGCCTGGGGGGCCGCGGACAGAATAAGGGGTGGCTACACCTTC.

CDR3 sequence (DNA): TGTGCCAGCAGCTTACGAGGCTCCCCAGGGGATACGCAGTATTTT. Its protein is CASSLRGSPGDTQYF. The chain uses TRBV7-8 and TRBJ2-3; tentatively, D is TRBD1 (5 bases). The V gene's germline CDR1 is SGHVS and CDR2 FQNEAQ. The CDR3 contains 15 residues. V was pared by 2 bases and J by 6 bases, with 15 bases between.

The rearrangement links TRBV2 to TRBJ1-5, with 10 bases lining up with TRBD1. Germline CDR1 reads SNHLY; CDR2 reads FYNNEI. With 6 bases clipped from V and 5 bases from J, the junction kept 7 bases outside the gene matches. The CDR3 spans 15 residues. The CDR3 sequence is CASSVTGGYDQPQHF. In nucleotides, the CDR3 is TGTGCCAGCAGCGTGACAGGGGGCTACGATCAGCCCCAGCATTTT.

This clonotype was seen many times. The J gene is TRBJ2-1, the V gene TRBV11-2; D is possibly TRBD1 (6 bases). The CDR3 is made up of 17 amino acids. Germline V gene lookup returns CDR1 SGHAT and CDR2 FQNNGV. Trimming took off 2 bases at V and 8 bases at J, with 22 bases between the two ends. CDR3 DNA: TGTGCCAGCAGCTTACTCCAGGGGCTACTCATGAGGGATGAGCAGTTCTTC. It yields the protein CASSLLQGLLMRDEQFF.

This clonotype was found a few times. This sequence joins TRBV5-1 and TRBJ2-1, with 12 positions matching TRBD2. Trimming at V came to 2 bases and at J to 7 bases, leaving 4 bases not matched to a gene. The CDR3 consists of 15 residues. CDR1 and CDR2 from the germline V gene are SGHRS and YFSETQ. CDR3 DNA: TGCGCCAGCAGCTTAACGACTAGCGGGAGTAATGAGCAGTTCTTC. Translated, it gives CASSLTTSGSNEQFF.

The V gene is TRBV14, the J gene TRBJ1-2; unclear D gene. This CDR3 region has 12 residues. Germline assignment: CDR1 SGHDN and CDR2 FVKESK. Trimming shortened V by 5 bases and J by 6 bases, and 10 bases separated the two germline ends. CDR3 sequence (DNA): TGTGCCAGCAGCGATAGGGTCCATGGCTACACCTTC. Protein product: CASSDRVHGYTF. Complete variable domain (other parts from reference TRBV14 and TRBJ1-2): EAGVTQFPSHSVIEKGQTVTLRCDPISGHDNLYWYRRVMGKEIKFLLHFVKESKQDESGMPNNRFLAERTGGTYSTLKVQPAELEDSGVYFCASSDRVHGYTFGSGTRLTVV.

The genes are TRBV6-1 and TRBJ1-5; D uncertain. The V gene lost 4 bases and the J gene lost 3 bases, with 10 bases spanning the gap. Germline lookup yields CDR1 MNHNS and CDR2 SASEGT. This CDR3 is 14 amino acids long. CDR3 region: CASSGDRLNQPQHF. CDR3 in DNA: TGTGCCAGCAGTGGGGATCGTCTCAATCAGCCCCAGCATTTT.

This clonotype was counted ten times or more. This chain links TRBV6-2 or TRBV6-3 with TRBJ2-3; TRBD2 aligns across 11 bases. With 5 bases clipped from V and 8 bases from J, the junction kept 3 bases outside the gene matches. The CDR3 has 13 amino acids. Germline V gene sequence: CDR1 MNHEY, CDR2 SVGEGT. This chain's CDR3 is CASSLGLAGTQYF. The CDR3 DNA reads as TGTGCCAGCAGTCTAGGACTAGCGGGTACGCAGTATTTT.

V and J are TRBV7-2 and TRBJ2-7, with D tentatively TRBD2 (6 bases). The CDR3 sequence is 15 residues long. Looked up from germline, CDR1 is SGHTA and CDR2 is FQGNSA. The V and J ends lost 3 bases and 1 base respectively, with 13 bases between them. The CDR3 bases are TGTGCCAGCAGCTTTGGGGGGTATGCATCCTACGAGCAGTACTTC. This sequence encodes CASSFGGYASYEQYF.

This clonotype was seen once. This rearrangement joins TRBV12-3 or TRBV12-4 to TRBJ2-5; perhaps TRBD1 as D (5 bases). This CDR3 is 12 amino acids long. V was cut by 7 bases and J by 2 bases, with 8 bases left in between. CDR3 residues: CASTRQQETQYF. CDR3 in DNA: TGTGCCAGCACGAGACAGCAAGAGACCCAGTACTTC.

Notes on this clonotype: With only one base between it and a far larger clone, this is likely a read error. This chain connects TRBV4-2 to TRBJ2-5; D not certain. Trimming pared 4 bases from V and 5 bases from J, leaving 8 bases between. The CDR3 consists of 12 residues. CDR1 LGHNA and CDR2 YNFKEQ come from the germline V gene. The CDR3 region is CASSRVRETQYF. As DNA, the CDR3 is TGTGCCAGCAGCCGAGTGCGGGAGACCCAGTACTTC.

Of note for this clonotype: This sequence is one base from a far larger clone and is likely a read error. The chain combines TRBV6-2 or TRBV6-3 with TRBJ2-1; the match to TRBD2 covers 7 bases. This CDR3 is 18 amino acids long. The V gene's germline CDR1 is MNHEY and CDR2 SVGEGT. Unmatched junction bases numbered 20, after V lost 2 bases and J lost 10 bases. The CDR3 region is CASSYRGRGLPGVSEQFF. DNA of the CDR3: TGTGCCAGCAGTTACCGTGGCCGGGGACTACCGGGGGTCAGCGAGCAGTTCTTC.

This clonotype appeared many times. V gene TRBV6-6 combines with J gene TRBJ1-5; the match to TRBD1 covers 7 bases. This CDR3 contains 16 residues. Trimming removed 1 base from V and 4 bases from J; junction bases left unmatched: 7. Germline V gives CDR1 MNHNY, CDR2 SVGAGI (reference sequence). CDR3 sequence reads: CASSYFVGTENQPQHF. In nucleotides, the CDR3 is TGTGCCAGCAGTTACTTTGTCGGGACAGAAAATCAGCCCCAGCATTTT.

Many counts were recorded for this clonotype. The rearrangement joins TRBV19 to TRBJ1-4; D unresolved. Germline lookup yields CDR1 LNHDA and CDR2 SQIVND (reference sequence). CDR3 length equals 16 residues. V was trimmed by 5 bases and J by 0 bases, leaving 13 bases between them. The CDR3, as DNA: TGTGCCAGTAGTGTATCCGGGTTTGCAACTAATGAAAAACTGTTTTTT. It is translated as CASSVSGFATNEKLFF.

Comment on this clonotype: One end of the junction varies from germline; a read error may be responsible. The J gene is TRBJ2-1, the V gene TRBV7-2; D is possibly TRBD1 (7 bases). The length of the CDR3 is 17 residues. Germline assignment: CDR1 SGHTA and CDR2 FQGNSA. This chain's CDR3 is CASSFALAGSQGDEQFF. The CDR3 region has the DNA TGCGCCAGCAGCTTCGCCCTGGCGGGGTCCCAGGGGGATGAGCAGTTCTTC.

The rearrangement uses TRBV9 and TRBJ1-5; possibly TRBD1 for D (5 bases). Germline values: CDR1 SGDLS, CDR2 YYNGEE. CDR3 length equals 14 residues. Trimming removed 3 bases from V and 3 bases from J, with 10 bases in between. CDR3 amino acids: CASSGGDYNQPQHF. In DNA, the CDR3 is TGTGCCAGCAGCGGGGGGGACTACAATCAGCCCCAGCATTTT.